Listed here are 18 T cell receptor beta chains from one sample, sequenced in a study of cytomegalovirus exposure and HLA in healthy donors. Vbeta (60) and Jbeta (13) primers were used in the PCR. Method: immunoSEQ multiplex PCR; TCRdb's copy keeps in-frame clones and lacks some. The sample lists about 98,000 clones, more than 60% occurring once. Input material: PBMCs. The receptors were sampled from a man over 45 in good health and CMV-seronegative.

The chain carries TRBV4-1 and TRBJ2-7; TRBD1 aligns across 10 bases. V shed 0 bases and J 6 bases; nucleotides not matched to a gene: 5. Germline CDR1 MGHRA, CDR2 YSYEKL. The CDR3 runs to 15 residues. In DNA form, the CDR3 reads TGCGCCAGCAGCCAAGATAGGGACAGGGGCTCCGAGCAGTACTTC. This sequence encodes CASSQDRDRGSEQYF.

J is TRBJ1-3 and V is TRBV21-1. TRBV21-1 is a pseudogene. This CDR3 comprises 13 residues. The chain's CDR3 is CASGGNSGNTIYF. The DNA of the CDR3 is TGTGCCAGCGGAGGGAACTCTGGAAACACCATATATTTT.

The rearrangement joins TRBV29-1 to TRBJ2-3; D is possibly TRBD2 (5 bases). From germline, CDR1 is SQVTM and CDR2 ANQGSEA. The CDR3 extends over 10 amino acids. V was shortened by 7 bases and J by 6 bases, with 8 bases between the two germline ends. CDR3 DNA: TGCAGCGCTAGCTCCGATACGCAGTATTTT. Amino acids: CSASSDTQYF.

The V call is TRBV5-1, the J call TRBJ2-7, with D possibly matching TRBD1 (7 bases). Trimming took off 1 base at V and 1 base at J, with 15 bases between the two ends. CDR3 length: 16 amino acids. Germline V gene data show CDR1 as SGHRS and CDR2 as YFSETQ. The CDR3 DNA follows: TGCGCCAGCAGCTTGCCGTGGCAGGGGGGATCCTACGAGCAGTACTTC. Translation gives CASSLPWQGGSYEQYF.

This clone was detected only a few times. The chain recombines TRBV5-1 with TRBJ2-3; possibly TRBD1 for D (6 bases). Per the germline V gene, CDR1 is SGHRS and CDR2 is YFSETQ. This CDR3 is built from 15 residues. V was pared by 4 bases and J by 1 base, with 13 bases between. CDR3 protein: CASSALGGGTDTQYF. CDR3 in DNA: TGCGCCAGCAGCGCACTAGGGGGTGGCACAGATACGCAGTATTTT.

This chain joins TRBV28 and TRBJ1-4; 8 bases match TRBD1. Germline-derived CDR1 and CDR2 are MDHEN and SYDVKM. The CDR3 has 15 amino acids. Trimming removed 2 bases from V and 6 bases from J; junction bases left unmatched: 5. DNA for the CDR3: TGTGCCAGCAGTTTAGACAGGGGTGGTTATGAAAAACTGTTTTTT. Translation gives CASSLDRGGYEKLFF.

The rearrangement links TRBV28 to TRBJ1-1; no clear D. V was cut by 5 bases and J by 0 bases, with 7 bases left in between. The CDR3 has 13 amino acids. Germline V lookup: CDR1 MDHEN, CDR2 SYDVKM. The CDR3 here is CASSGPLNTEAFF. As DNA, the CDR3 is TGTGCCAGCAGTGGGCCCTTGAACACTGAAGCTTTCTTT.

The table lists this clone with a few counts. This chain links TRBV27 with TRBJ1-3; no reliable D call. Trimming stripped 2 bases from V and 0 bases from J, with 11 bases between. The CDR3 totals 16 residues. Germline CDR1 and CDR2: MNHEY and SMNVEV (reference sequence). In nucleotides, the CDR3 is TGTGCCAGCAGTTTAAATCCGGGGTACTCTGGAAACACCATATATTTT. This gives the protein CASSLNPGYSGNTIYF.

The rearrangement uses TRBV19 and TRBJ1-5, with 10 positions matching TRBD1. V trimming: 7 bases; J trimming: 7 bases; junction bases outside the gene matches: 7. CDR1 and CDR2 (germline): LNHDA, SQIVND (reference sequence). The CDR3 has 14 amino acids. CDR3 sequence (DNA): TGTGCCAGTACCCCGGACAGGGGGGACCAGCCCCAGCATTTT. Its protein is CASTPDRGDQPQHF.

The chain links TRBV21-1 to TRBJ2-1; the D call in the table, TRBD1, was not verified against the DNA. TRBV21-1 is tagged as a pseudogene. The CDR3 is 16 amino acids. The CDR3 nucleotides read TGTGCCAGCAGCAAAAGGGGCCAGAATCGGACAGATGAGCAGTTCTTC. Amino acids: CASSKRGQNRTDEQFF.

This clone was counted a few times. This sequence joins TRBV5-1 and TRBJ1-1; 9 nucleotides match TRBD1. The CDR3 runs to 15 residues. Germline CDR1 and CDR2: SGHRS and YFSETQ. V shed 2 bases and J 2 bases; nucleotides not matched to a gene: 4. This CDR3 is CASSLGTGINTEAFF. CDR3 bases: TGCGCCAGCAGCTTAGGGACAGGGATAAACACTGAAGCTTTCTTT.

The chain joins TRBV9 to TRBJ2-1; 11 bases match TRBD2. The CDR3 sequence is 17 residues long. Germline-derived CDR1 and CDR2 are SGDLS and YYNGEE. Unmatched junction bases numbered 2, after V lost 0 bases and J lost 0 bases. CDR3 sequence reads: CASSVDLAGGSYNEQFF. The DNA for the CDR3 is TGTGCCAGCAGCGTAGATCTAGCGGGAGGCTCCTACAATGAGCAGTTCTTC. The variable domain in full, with the rest retrieved from reference TRBV9 and TRBJ2-1, is DSGVTQTPKHLITATGQRVTLRCSPRSGDLSVYWYQQSLDQGLQFLIQYYNGEERAKGNILERFSAQQFPDLHSELNLSSLELGDSALYFCASSVDLAGGSYNEQFFGPGTRLTVL.

The chain joins TRBV2 to TRBJ2-7, with TRBD1 identical over 8 bases. The CDR3 totals 14 residues. Trimming took 5 bases from V and 4 from J; bases not matched to a gene: 7. Germline V lookup: CDR1 SNHLY, CDR2 FYNNEI. CDR3 bases: TGTGCCAGCAGTCCCCGGGACAGGACTTACGAGCAGTACTTC. Its translation is CASSPRDRTYEQYF.

Comment on this clone: Different DNA sequences within this sample yield the same CDR3. V gene TRBV18 combines with J gene TRBJ1-1; TRBD1 matches 9 bases. Germline V gene data show CDR1 as KGHSH and CDR2 as LQKENI. V lost 0 bases and J lost 8; bases outside the gene matches: 10. The CDR3 runs to 16 residues. The CDR3 spells CASSPPAGQGGAEAFF. CDR3 in DNA: TGTGCCAGCTCACCACCGGCGGGACAGGGAGGGGCCGAAGCTTTCTTT.

The CDR3 region has the DNA TGCGCCAGCAGCTTGGCCAGTCGTTCCGGGGCTTTCTTT. Translating it yields CASSLASRSGAFF. The chain combines TRBV5-1 with TRBJ1-1; no clear D gene. This CDR3 comprises 13 residues. Trimming pared 0 bases from V and 11 bases from J, leaving 14 bases between. Germline V lookup: CDR1 SGHRS, CDR2 YFSETQ.

J is TRBJ1-2 and V is TRBV29-1, with 7 bases lining up with TRBD1. The germline V gene has CDR1 SQVTM and CDR2 ANQGSEA. The trim removed 1 base at V and 8 bases at J, leaving 7 bases unmatched. The CDR3 loop spans 13 amino acids. The CDR3 is CSVEVAGGFGYTF. DNA for the CDR3: TGCAGCGTTGAAGTTGCAGGGGGTTTCGGCTACACCTTC.

This chain joins TRBV18 and TRBJ2-1; 7 bases line up with TRBD2. The trim removed 0 bases at V and 3 bases at J, leaving 2 bases unmatched. Germline-derived CDR1 and CDR2 are KGHSH and LQKENI. The CDR3 totals 15 residues. CDR3 sequence: CASSPPQRGYNEQFF. CDR3 bases: TGTGCCAGCTCACCACCCCAGCGGGGCTACAATGAGCAGTTCTTC.

This clone came up once. The gene calls are TRBV25-1 and TRBJ1-6; unclear D gene. Trimming shortened V by 4 bases and J by 10 bases, and 11 bases separated the two germline ends. The CDR3 consists of 13 residues. Germline-derived CDR1 and CDR2 are MGHDK and SYGVNS. Here the CDR3 reads CASSAQAPSPLHF. In nucleotides, the CDR3 is TGTGCCAGCAGTGCTCAAGCCCCGTCACCCCTCCACTTT.